Listed here are 23 T cell receptor beta chains from one sample, sequenced in a study of blood T cell repertoires in COVID-19. Clones were read by immunoSEQ multiplex PCR, and TCRdb kept only the in-frame ones, dropping some. The sample consists of hundreds of thousands of clones, approximately 85% of them appearing once. Sequenced: peripheral blood. Source of these receptors: a human donor in a cohort sampled during active COVID-19.

The chain has TRBV6-1 and TRBJ2-7, with TRBD2 matching over 14 bases. Trimming cost V 0 bases and J 4 bases; bases outside gene matches: 2. The CDR3 extends over 16 amino acids. CDR1 is MNHNS and CDR2 is SASEGT in the germline V gene. The CDR3 loop reads CASSEARTSGGYEQYF. CDR3 DNA: TGTGCCAGCAGTGAAGCGAGGACTAGCGGGGGGTACGAGCAGTACTTC.

This chain connects TRBV2 to TRBJ1-6; 9 nucleotides match TRBD1. The J segment lost 0 bases and the V segment lost 5 bases, leaving 8 bases of the junction unmatched. Per germline, CDR1 SNHLY and CDR2 FYNNEI. CDR3 size: 18 residues. CDR3 sequence reads: CASSKQGARSSYNSPLHF. The CDR3 DNA is TGTGCCAGCAGTAAACAGGGGGCCCGGAGCTCCTATAATTCACCCCTCCACTTT.

The V and J genes are TRBV3-1 (or the pseudogene TRBV3-2) and TRBJ1-1; D unclear. Germline V gives CDR1 LGHDT, CDR2 YNNKEL (reference sequence). V was clipped by 0 bases and J by 9 bases, with 8 bases between them. The length of the CDR3 is 12 residues. The CDR3 bases are TGTGCCAGCAGCCAAGATGCGCGTAAAGCTTTCTTT. It specifies CASSQDARKAFF.

The genes are TRBV11-1 and TRBJ2-1; D is perhaps TRBD1 (6 bases). The CDR3 totals 12 residues. Trimming removed 8 bases from V and 8 bases from J, with 13 bases in between. Germline assignment: CDR1 SGHAT and CDR2 FQDESV (reference sequence). This chain's CDR3 is CASGGGSDEQFF. The CDR3 nucleotides are TGTGCCAGCGGGGGCGGGTCGGATGAGCAGTTCTTC.

The chain carries TRBV7-9 and TRBJ1-4; no definite D call. Deletions cut 4 bases from V and 4 bases from J, with 10 bases between. Germline CDR1 is SEHNR and CDR2 is FQNEAQ (reference sequence). CDR3 length: 14 amino acids. The CDR3 bases are TGTGCCAGCAGCTCCTCGGAGATTAATGAAAAACTGTTTTTT. It specifies CASSSSEINEKLFF.

This chain uses TRBV24-1 with TRBJ2-7; D might be TRBD1 (7 bases). Trimming took off 5 bases at V and 3 bases at J, with 16 bases between the two ends. Germline assignment: CDR1 KGHDR and CDR2 SFDVKD. This CDR3 spans 15 amino acids. CDR3 sequence: CATSGGGAGNYEQYF. The CDR3 region has the DNA TGTGCCACCAGTGGAGGGGGCGCGGGGAACTACGAGCAGTACTTC.

The V call is TRBV7-8, the J call TRBJ1-1, with TRBD1 as a possible D gene (5 bases). V lost 1 base and J lost 7, with 10 bases in between. The CDR3 loop spans 13 amino acids. Germline assignment: CDR1 SGHVS and CDR2 FQNEAQ. The CDR3 sequence: CASSLDRWIEAFF. The CDR3, as DNA: TGTGCCAGCAGCTTAGACAGGTGGATTGAAGCTTTCTTT.

The chain joins TRBV3-1 (or the pseudogene TRBV3-2) to TRBJ2-2; 8 bases match TRBD2. The CDR3 length is 18 residues. Germline loops: CDR1 LGHDT, CDR2 YNNKEL (reference sequence). The junction had 10 bases not matched to a gene; V was cut back by 0 bases and J by 4 bases. The CDR3 sequence is CASSQELAGGPLTGELFF. CDR3 nucleotides: TGTGCCAGCAGCCAAGAACTGGCGGGGGGACCACTCACCGGGGAGCTGTTTTTT.

The chain couples TRBV4-1 to TRBJ1-1; possible D gene TRBD1, 5 bases. CDR1 and CDR2 from the germline V gene are MGHRA and YSYEKL. V lost 4 bases and J 2 bases, leaving 8 bases between the germline ends. The CDR3 runs to 13 residues. CDR3 loop: CASSLRVNTEAFF. The CDR3 DNA reads as TGCGCCAGCAGCCTCAGGGTTAACACTGAAGCTTTCTTT.

V is TRBV5-4 and J is TRBJ2-5, with 13 bases lining up with TRBD2. The CDR3 is 17 residues long. CDR1 SGHNT and CDR2 YYREEE come from the germline V gene (reference sequence). V dropped 4 bases and J dropped 3; count of bases not matched to a gene: 9. The CDR3 is CASSIETSGGAKETQYF. In nucleotides, the CDR3 is TGTGCCAGCAGCATTGAAACTAGCGGGGGGGCTAAAGAGACCCAGTACTTC.

This clone is a singleton in its sample. The same CDR3 also results from other DNA sequences found in this sample. The V call is TRBV5-1, the J call TRBJ1-3; 10 bases align to TRBD1. Germline V CDR1 and CDR2: SGHRS, YFSETQ. The CDR3 has 14 residues. After removal of 4 bases from V and 4 bases from J, the junction contained 2 bases not matched to a gene. CDR3 protein: CASSVGQGGNTIYF. CDR3 nucleotides: TGCGCCAGCAGCGTGGGACAGGGGGGAAACACCATATATTTT.

The gene calls are TRBV5-6 and TRBJ1-2; 8 nucleotides line up with TRBD1. After removal of 0 bases from V and 14 bases from J, the junction contained 3 bases not matched to a gene. Per germline, CDR1 SGHDT and CDR2 YYEEEE. CDR3 length equals 11 residues. In DNA, the CDR3 is TGTGCCAGCAGCTTGGTGGACAGGGAGACCTTC. It specifies CASSLVDRETF.

The V gene is TRBV6-6, the J gene TRBJ2-1, with 12 bases matching TRBD2. CDR1 and CDR2 (germline): MNHNY, SVGAGI (reference sequence). With 6 bases clipped from V and 8 bases from J, the junction kept 8 bases outside the gene matches. The CDR3 sequence is 15 residues long. This chain's CDR3 is CASRLLAGGFHEQFF. CDR3 in DNA: TGTGCCAGCAGGCTCCTAGCGGGGGGGTTCCATGAGCAGTTCTTC.

This chain joins TRBV2 and TRBJ2-7; 9 bases agree with TRBD2. The CDR3 has 16 amino acids. Germline assignment: CDR1 SNHLY and CDR2 FYNNEI. Trimming took 7 bases from V and 3 from J; bases not matched to a gene: 13. The CDR3 region has the DNA TGTGCCAGCATTGTCGTAGCGGGGGAGATAAACTACGAGCAGTACTTC. Translated: CASIVVAGEINYEQYF.

Note on this clone: The sample contains more than one DNA sequence encoding this CDR3. The CDR3 reads CASSLSGEQYF. The CDR3 region has the DNA TGCGCCAGCAGCTTGTCCGGCGAGCAGTACTTC. This rearrangement joins TRBV5-1 to TRBJ2-7; D gene uncertain. The CDR3 is made up of 11 amino acids. Germline lookup yields CDR1 SGHRS and CDR2 YFSETQ. The ends were cut back, 1 base at V and 6 bases at J, with 5 bases in the middle.

The V and J genes are TRBV4-1 and TRBJ2-7; weak D call: TRBD1 (6 bases). This CDR3 spans 14 amino acids. Germline lookup yields CDR1 MGHRA and CDR2 YSYEKL. Trimming stripped 4 bases from V and 4 bases from J, with 14 bases between. The CDR3 is CASSLPHRAYEQYF. CDR3 bases: TGCGCCAGCAGCCTACCCCACAGGGCTTACGAGCAGTACTTC.

The chain employs TRBV6-5 and TRBJ1-4; weak D call: TRBD1 (5 bases). The germline gives CDR1 MNHEY, CDR2 SVGAGI. V was trimmed by 6 bases and J by 3 bases, leaving 14 bases between them. The CDR3 totals 15 residues. The CDR3 is CASSRGGVPNEKLFF. CDR3 nucleotide sequence: TGTGCCAGCAGCCGTGGGGGGGTGCCTAATGAAAAACTGTTTTTT.

The chain carries TRBV19 and TRBJ2-2; TRBD1 matches at 9 bases. Trimming at V came to 5 bases and at J to 3 bases, leaving 4 bases not matched to a gene. Looked up from germline, CDR1 is LNHDA and CDR2 is SQIVND (reference sequence). The CDR3 runs 15 residues. CDR3 sequence (DNA): TGTGCCAGTAGTCGACAGGGGGTTTACACCGGGGAGCTGTTTTTT. Translating gives CASSRQGVYTGELFF.

The chain uses TRBV4-1 and TRBJ2-1; no firm D call. The CDR3 extends over 16 amino acids. Germline V CDR1 and CDR2: MGHRA, YSYEKL. The V end lost 0 bases, the J end lost 1 base, and 10 bases lay between the germline ends. CDR3 sequence reads: CASSQEASKSYNEQFF. CDR3 sequence (DNA): TGCGCCAGCAGCCAAGAAGCGAGTAAATCCTACAATGAGCAGTTCTTC.

The chain employs TRBV9 and TRBJ1-3; D is possibly TRBD1 (5 bases). CDR1 is SGDLS, CDR2 YYNGEE, per germline. The CDR3 consists of 12 residues. Trimming removed 4 bases from V and 7 bases from J, with 9 bases in between. The CDR3 bases are TGTGCCAGCAGCCCCCGGGGGAACACCATATATTTT. This sequence encodes CASSPRGNTIYF.

The DNA of the CDR3 is TGCGCCAGCAGCCGAGCCCAGAGGACTGGAAACACCATATATTTT. This gives the protein CASSRAQRTGNTIYF. This chain joins TRBV4-1 and TRBJ1-3; D remains unclear. CDR1 and CDR2 (germline): MGHRA, YSYEKL. The CDR3 runs to 15 residues. Trimming left V 4 bases short and J 2 bases short, with 12 bases between.

The chain recombines TRBV6-4 with TRBJ2-6; D perhaps matches TRBD2 (6 bases). The CDR3 has 16 amino acids. Trimming removed 0 bases from V and 2 bases from J, with 8 bases in between. Germline V lookup: CDR1 MRHNA, CDR2 SNTAGT. The CDR3 loop is CASSDSTGAGANVLTF. The CDR3 DNA sequence: TGTGCCAGCAGTGACTCTACGGGGGCTGGGGCCAACGTCCTGACTTTC.

In this sample, this clone turned up a few times. The chain carries TRBV7-2 and TRBJ1-1, with TRBD1 identical over 9 bases. Per the germline V gene, CDR1 is SGHTA and CDR2 is FQGNSA. The CDR3 has 15 amino acids. V was clipped by 1 base and J by 4 bases; unmatched bases: 4. CDR3 sequence: CASSLVGQGVTEAFF. In nucleotides, the CDR3 is TGTGCCAGCAGCTTAGTGGGACAGGGCGTCACTGAAGCTTTCTTT. Complete variable domain (other parts from reference TRBV7-2 and TRBJ1-1): GAGVSQSPSNKVTEKGKDVELRCDPISGHTALYWYRQSLGQGLEFLIYFQGNSAPDKSGLPSDRFSAERTGGSVSTLTIQRTQQEDSAVYLCASSLVGQGVTEAFFGQGTRLTVV.